The 18 T cell receptor beta chains reported below all come from one sample, sequenced in a study of metastatic and nonmetastatic thyroid tumors. TCRdb re-called clones from the PCR reads using MiXCR. The sample records over 12,000 clones, approximately 23% being singletons. Nobody among the patients had been given any treatment before thyroid surgery. The sequencing input was tumor tissue. These receptors were obtained from a female donor with papillary thyroid cancer or a benign thyroid nodule (not recorded which). Some clones in this sample may be carry-over from other donors' samples.

This clone was counted many times. V is TRBV7-2 and J is TRBJ2-1; D remains ambiguous. Germline lookup yields CDR1 SGHTA and CDR2 FQGNSA. CDR3 length equals 12 residues. V was trimmed by 1 base and J by 10 bases, leaving 8 bases between them. The chain's CDR3 is CASSLDPWEQFF. The CDR3 coding sequence is TGTGCCAGCAGCTTAGACCCCTGGGAGCAGTTCTTC. Complete variable domain (other parts from reference TRBV7-2 and TRBJ2-1): GAGVSQSPSNKVTEKGKDVELRCDPISGHTALYWYRQSLGQGLEFLIYFQGNSAPDKSGLPSDRFSAERTGGSVSTLTIQRTQQEDSAVYLCASSLDPWEQFFGPGTRLTVL.

This clone came up many times. V usage is TRBV7-9 and J usage is TRBJ1-2, with D maybe TRBD1 (5 bases). The V end lost 0 bases, the J end lost 4 bases, and 12 bases lay between the germline ends. The CDR3 totals 15 residues. Looked up from germline, CDR1 is SEHNR and CDR2 is FQNEAQ (reference sequence). CDR3: CASSLALGTGYGYTF. CDR3 DNA sequence: TGTGCCAGCAGCTTAGCGCTCGGTACAGGCTATGGCTACACCTTC. The full variable domain, its missing parts supplied by reference TRBV7-9 and TRBJ1-2, is DTGVSQNPRHKITKRGQNVTFRCDPISEHNRLYWYRQTLGQGPEFLTYFQNEAQLEKSRLLSDRFSAERPKGSFSTLEIQRTEQGDSAMYLCASSLALGTGYGYTFGSGTRLTVV.

This clone has just a few counts. Here the CDR3 DNA reads TGTGCCACCAGTGATCCTAGCGGGAGTAACTACGAGCAGTACTTC. Amino acid sequence: CATSDPSGSNYEQYF. The gene calls are TRBV24-1 and TRBJ2-7; 10 bases are a match to TRBD2. This CDR3 contains 15 residues. Germline V gene sequence: CDR1 KGHDR, CDR2 SFDVKD. The J segment lost 3 bases and the V segment lost 3 bases, leaving 4 bases of the junction unmatched.

This clone is medium-sized in the sample. V usage is TRBV3-1 and J usage is TRBJ2-1; D may be TRBD1 or TRBD2 (5 bases each). Germline loops: CDR1 LGHDT, CDR2 YNNKEL (reference sequence). The CDR3 has 17 amino acids. Trimming stripped 4 bases from V and 1 base from J, with 17 bases between. CDR3 amino acids: CASSPKAREKSYNEQFF. DNA of the CDR3: TGTGCCAGCAGCCCCAAGGCCAGGGAGAAATCCTACAATGAGCAGTTCTTC.

The chain joins TRBV4-1 to TRBJ1-3, with D possibly TRBD1 on 6 matching bases. This CDR3 spans 15 amino acids. Germline V gene lookup returns CDR1 MGHRA and CDR2 YSYEKL. Trimming left V 0 bases short and J 8 bases short, with 14 bases between. The CDR3, as DNA: TGCGCCAGCAGCCAAGAAGGGTTACAGGGTTACACCATATATTTT. Its protein is CASSQEGLQGYTIYF.

This clone counts as medium-sized (0.01 to 0.1%). The V gene is TRBV6-2 or TRBV6-3, the J gene TRBJ1-2; D gene unclear. Germline V gene lookup returns CDR1 MNHEY and CDR2 SVGEGT. Trimming removed 2 bases at V and 9 bases at J, with 10 bases between. CDR3 length equals 12 residues. The CDR3: CASSYARLRYTF. DNA for the CDR3: TGTGCCAGCAGTTACGCTCGTCTCCGCTACACCTTC.

The sample holds many counts of this clone. This chain joins TRBV10-2 and TRBJ1-1, with TRBD1 identical over 7 bases. Trimming cost V 0 bases and J 4 bases; bases outside gene matches: 5. CDR3 length: 15 residues. Germline-derived CDR1 and CDR2 are WSHSY and SAAADI. CDR3 in DNA: TGCGCCAGCAGTGAGTCTAACAGGGGCGGCACTGAAGCTTTCTTT. This codes for CASSESNRGGTEAFF.

On this clone: Possible read error: a much larger clone is one base away. The chain has TRBV29-1 and TRBJ1-1; perhaps TRBD1 as D (6 bases). Germline CDR1 reads SQVTM; CDR2 reads ANQGSEA. CDR3 length: 14 amino acids. Written as DNA, the CDR3 is TGCATCGTTGCCAGGGGCAACGGGAACACTGAAGCTTTCTTT. Amino acid sequence: CIVARGNGNTEAFF.

This clone is termed medium-sized. This chain joins TRBV7-3 and TRBJ2-1; 8 positions agree with TRBD2. This CDR3 comprises 15 residues. The J segment lost 2 bases and the V segment lost 0 bases, leaving 0 bases of the junction unmatched. The germline CDR1 and CDR2 sequences are SGHTA and FQGTGA. DNA of the CDR3: TGTGCCAGCAGCTTAACTAGCGGGACCTACAATGAGCAGTTCTTC. Translated, it gives CASSLTSGTYNEQFF.

Within the sample, this clone is large. The rearrangement links TRBV24-1 to TRBJ2-7, with D possibly matching TRBD1 (6 bases). Germline V gives CDR1 KGHDR, CDR2 SFDVKD. V shed 7 bases and J shed 3 bases, with 12 bases lying between them. The CDR3 is made up of 13 amino acids. DNA for the CDR3: TGTGCCACCAGCCCAGGGGACCTCTACGAGCAGTACTTC. Protein product: CATSPGDLYEQYF.

In its sample, this clone was seen many times. The V and J genes are TRBV3-1 and TRBJ2-6; D is uncertain. The germline V gene has CDR1 LGHDT and CDR2 YNNKEL (reference sequence). This CDR3 is 16 amino acids long. Trimming stripped 4 bases from V and 0 bases from J, with 10 bases between. CDR3 sequence: CASSPSGLSGANVLTF. The CDR3 bases are TGTGCCAGCAGCCCATCAGGTCTCTCTGGGGCCAACGTCCTGACTTTC.

This clone was counted a few times. Compared with germline, one end of the junction differs, possibly owing to a read error. The gene calls are TRBV2 and TRBJ2-7, with D perhaps matching TRBD1 (5 bases). Germline-derived CDR1 and CDR2 are SNHLY and FYNNEI. CDR3 length: 14 residues. This chain's CDR3 is CASIGASSSYEQYF. The CDR3 DNA is TGTGCAAGCATTGGGGCGTCTAGCTCCTACGAGCAGTACTTC.

The chain uses TRBV2 and TRBJ2-2; TRBD1 matches 10 bases. Germline V gene lookup returns CDR1 SNHLY and CDR2 FYNNEI. The CDR3 runs to 14 residues. With V trimmed by 7 bases and J by 11 bases, 10 bases remained unmatched. CDR3 loop: CASMGQGPTVELFF. As DNA, the CDR3 is TGTGCCAGCATGGGACAGGGGCCCACCGTTGAGCTGTTTTTT. Looking up the rest from reference TRBV2 and TRBJ2-2 gives the full variable domain: EPEVTQTPSHQVTQMGQEVILRCVPISNHLYFYWYRQILGQKVEFLVSFYNNEISEKSEIFDDQFSVERPDGSNFTLKIRSTKLEDSAMYFCASMGQGPTVELFFGEGSRLTVL.

This clone was counted many times. The rearrangement joins TRBV20-1 to TRBJ1-1, with 7 nucleotides matching TRBD1. The CDR3 has 13 residues. J was trimmed by 11 bases and V by 0 bases; bases with no gene match: 9. CDR1 and CDR2 from the germline V gene are DFQATT and SNEGSKA (reference sequence). CDR3 DNA sequence: TGCAGTGCTAGAGATCGTACGGGCAGGGGGGCTTTCTTT. This gives the protein CSARDRTGRGAFF.

At least ten counts were recorded for this clone. The chain is built from TRBV30 and TRBJ2-6, with a weak D call TRBD2 (6 bases). The CDR3 runs 15 residues. The germline CDR1 and CDR2 sequences are GTSNPN and SVGIG (reference sequence). Trimming cost V 3 bases and J 2 bases, with 11 bases left between them. CDR3 nucleotides: TGTGCCTGGAGACCTCCGGGGGCTGGGGCCAACGTCCTGACTTTC. Protein product: CAWRPPGAGANVLTF.

In its sample, this clone was seen many times. V and J are TRBV2 and TRBJ1-1; 9 bases align to TRBD1. Germline assignment: CDR1 SNHLY and CDR2 FYNNEI. V shed 5 bases, J shed 3 bases, and the junction held 7 bases outside the gene matches. This CDR3 comprises 15 residues. CDR3 protein: CASSRGRQGDTEAFF. CDR3 nucleotides: TGTGCCAGCAGTAGAGGACGACAGGGGGACACTGAAGCTTTCTTT.

This clone showed up many times. The chain combines TRBV5-6 with TRBJ2-7; 12 positions match TRBD2. The trim removed 5 bases at V and 7 bases at J, leaving 10 bases unmatched. This CDR3 region has 15 residues. CDR1 and CDR2 (germline): SGHDT, YYEEEE. CDR3 amino acids: CASRSSGRAMWEQYF. In DNA, the CDR3 is TGTGCCAGCAGGTCTAGCGGGAGGGCCATGTGGGAGCAGTACTTC.

The chain combines TRBV20-1 with TRBJ1-1; D remains ambiguous. Germline V gives CDR1 DFQATT, CDR2 SNEGSKA (reference sequence). Trimming left V 5 bases short and J 2 bases short, with 15 bases between. CDR3 length: 14 residues. Here the CDR3 DNA reads TGCAGTGCTCAGACGAGCGGGATTAACACTGAAGCTTTCTTT. It translates to CSAQTSGINTEAFF.